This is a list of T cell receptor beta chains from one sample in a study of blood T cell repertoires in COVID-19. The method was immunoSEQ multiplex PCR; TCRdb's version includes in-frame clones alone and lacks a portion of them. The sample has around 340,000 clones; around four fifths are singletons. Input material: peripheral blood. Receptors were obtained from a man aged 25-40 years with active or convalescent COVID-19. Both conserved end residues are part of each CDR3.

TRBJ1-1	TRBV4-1	CASSQDRGNTEAFF
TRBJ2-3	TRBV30	CAWSGLTPGSPPGTQYF
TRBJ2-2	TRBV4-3	CASSQERGGDTGELFF
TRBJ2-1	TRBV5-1	CASSPGQSSYNEQFF
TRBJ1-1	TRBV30	CAWKQARNTEAFF
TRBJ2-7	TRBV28	CASSRGGGSSYEQYF
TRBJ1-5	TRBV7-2	CASSGRGGAGQPQHF
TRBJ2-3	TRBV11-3	CASSSGRAATDTQYF
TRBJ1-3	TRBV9	CASSYSIGSSGNTIYF
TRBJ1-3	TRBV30	CAWSVLGNTIYF
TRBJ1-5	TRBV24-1	CATSEGLRGLGGKEPQHF
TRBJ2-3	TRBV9	CASSVAGGMGTDTQYF
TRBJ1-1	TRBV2	CASRLRAGAFF
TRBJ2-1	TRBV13	CASSSVTSGGGLGEQFF
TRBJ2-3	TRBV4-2	CASRETSTDTQYF
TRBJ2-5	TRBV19	CASSMGLAEGTQYF
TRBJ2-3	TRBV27	CASSLRYDTQYF
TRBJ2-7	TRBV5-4	CASSYSGGASEQYF
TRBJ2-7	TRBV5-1	CASSLGGGTGGYEQYF
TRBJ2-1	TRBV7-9	CASSLGSPNEQFF
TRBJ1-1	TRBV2	CASIRTGVNTEAFF
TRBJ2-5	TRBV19	CASPPGLAGERGETQYF
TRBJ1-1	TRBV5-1	CASSLAGTDTEAFF
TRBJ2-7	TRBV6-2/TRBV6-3	CASSYQGPYEQYF
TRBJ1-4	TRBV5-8	CASSLGGGGNEKLFF
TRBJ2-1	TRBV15	CATRIGTGDNEQFF
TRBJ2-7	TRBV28	CASSLTSGRTYEQYF
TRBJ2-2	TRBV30	CAWITGDTNTGELFF
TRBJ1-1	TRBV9	CASTQGDKKWTEAFF
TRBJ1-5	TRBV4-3	CASSQDRASNQPQHF
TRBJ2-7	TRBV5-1	CASSATPYEQYF
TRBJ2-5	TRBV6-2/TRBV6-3	CASSFTWRTQYF
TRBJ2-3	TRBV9	CASSGSGGLDTQYF
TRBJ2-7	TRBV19	CATRGAGRPYEQYF
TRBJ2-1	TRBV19	CASSRSSGVYNEQFF
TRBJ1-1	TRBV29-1	CSVERRGSNTEAFF
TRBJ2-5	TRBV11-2	CASSPWQGSETQYF
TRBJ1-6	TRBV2	CASSSRAASYNSPLHF
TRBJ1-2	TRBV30	CAWSPDRGGYGYTF
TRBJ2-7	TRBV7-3	CASSLMGGSYEQYF